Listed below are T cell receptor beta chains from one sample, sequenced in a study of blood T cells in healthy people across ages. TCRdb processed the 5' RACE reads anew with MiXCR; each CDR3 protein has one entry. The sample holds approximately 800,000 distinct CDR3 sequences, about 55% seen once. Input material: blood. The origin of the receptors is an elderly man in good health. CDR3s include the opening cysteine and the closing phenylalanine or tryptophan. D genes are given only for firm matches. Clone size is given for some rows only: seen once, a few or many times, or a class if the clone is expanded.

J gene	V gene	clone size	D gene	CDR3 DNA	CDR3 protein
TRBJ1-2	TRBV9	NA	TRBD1	TGTGCCAGCAGCGTCGAAGGGACAGGGAGCTACTATGGCTACACCTTC	CASSVEGTGSYYGYTF
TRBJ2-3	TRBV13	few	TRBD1	TGTGCCAGCAGCCCCGGGACAGGGGGTGCCGAGGGACACAGATACGCGTATTTT	CASSPGTGGAEGHRYAYF
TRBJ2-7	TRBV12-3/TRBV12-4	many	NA	TGTGCCAGCAGTTTTCAGGGGTTGAGACACGAGCAGTACTTC	CASSFQGLRHEQYF
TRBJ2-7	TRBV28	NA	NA	TGTGCCAGCAGAGGGGGTTGCGAGCAGTACTTC	CASRGGCEQYF
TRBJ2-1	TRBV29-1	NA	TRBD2	TGCAGCGTTGACCGACTAGCTCTGAATGAGCAGTTCTTC	CSVDRLALNEQFF
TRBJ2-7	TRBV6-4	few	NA	TGTGCCAGCCCCGGACAGATTGTTTCCTACGAGCAGTACTTC	CASPGQIVSYEQYF
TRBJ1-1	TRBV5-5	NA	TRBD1	TGTGCCAGCAGCTCAGGGGGCGTGAACACTGAAGCTTTCTTT	CASSSGGVNTEAFF
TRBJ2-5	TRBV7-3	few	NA	TGTGCCAGCAGCCGCGTTAGGTCGGAGACCCAGTACTTC	CASSRVRSETQYF
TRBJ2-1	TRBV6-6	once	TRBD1	TGTGCCAGCAGCAGCCGGGACAGCGGTGGGCAGTTCTTC	CASSSRDSGGQFF
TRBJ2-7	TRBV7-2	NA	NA	TGTGCCAGCAGCCCACGGGGGACCCTAGCGCCCGAGCAGTACTTC	CASSPRGTLAPEQYF
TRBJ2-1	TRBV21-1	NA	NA	TGTGCCAGCATCTACGGACCAAGCTACAATGAGCAGTTCTTC	CASIYGPSYNEQFF
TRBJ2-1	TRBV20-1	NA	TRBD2	TGCAGTGCTCCGAGGGGGTCCGGGAGGGCCTCCTACAATGAGCAGTTCTTC	CSAPRGSGRASYNEQFF
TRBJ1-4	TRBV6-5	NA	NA	TGTGCCAGCAGTCTCTGGCCCGGAGGAGGTGAAAAACTGTTTTTT	CASSLWPGGGEKLFF
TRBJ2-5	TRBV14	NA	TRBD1	TGTGCCAGCAGCCGAATACCACCGGGGACAGGGACCGTTCAAGAGACCCAGTACTTC	CASSRIPPGTGTVQETQYF
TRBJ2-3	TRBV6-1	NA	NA	TGTGCCAGCAGGGTCAGACTGGGCACAGATACGCAGTATTTT	CASRVRLGTDTQYF
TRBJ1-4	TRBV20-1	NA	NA	TGCAGTGCCCGCCGGGGGATAAAAACTAATGAAAAACTGTTTTTT	CSARRGIKTNEKLFF
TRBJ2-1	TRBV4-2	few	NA	TGTGCCAGCAGTCCACAGCAGGAGACCTACAATGAGCAGTTCTTC	CASSPQQETYNEQFF
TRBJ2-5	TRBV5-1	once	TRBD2	TGCGCCAGCAGCAGGGAACTAGCGGCCCACAACCAAGAGACCCAGTACTTC	CASSRELAAHNQETQYF
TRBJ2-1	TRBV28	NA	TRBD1	TGTGCCAGCAAACCCGGGACAGGGGCGTACAATGAGCAGTTCTTC	CASKPGTGAYNEQFF
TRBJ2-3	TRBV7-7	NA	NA	TGTGCTAGCAGCCGAGATAGCGGAGATACGCAGTATTTT	CASSRDSGDTQYF
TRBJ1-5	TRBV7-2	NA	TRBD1	TGTGCCAGCAGCCCCCTAAGGGACAGCCGCAATCAGCCCCAGCATTTT	CASSPLRDSRNQPQHF
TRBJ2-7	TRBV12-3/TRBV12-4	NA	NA	TGTGCCAGCAGTTTACAGTTTCGGGATCAGTACTTC	CASSLQFRDQYF
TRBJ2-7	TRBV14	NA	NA	TGTGCCAGCAGCCGGGCGACCACCTACGAGCAGTACTTC	CASSRATTYEQYF